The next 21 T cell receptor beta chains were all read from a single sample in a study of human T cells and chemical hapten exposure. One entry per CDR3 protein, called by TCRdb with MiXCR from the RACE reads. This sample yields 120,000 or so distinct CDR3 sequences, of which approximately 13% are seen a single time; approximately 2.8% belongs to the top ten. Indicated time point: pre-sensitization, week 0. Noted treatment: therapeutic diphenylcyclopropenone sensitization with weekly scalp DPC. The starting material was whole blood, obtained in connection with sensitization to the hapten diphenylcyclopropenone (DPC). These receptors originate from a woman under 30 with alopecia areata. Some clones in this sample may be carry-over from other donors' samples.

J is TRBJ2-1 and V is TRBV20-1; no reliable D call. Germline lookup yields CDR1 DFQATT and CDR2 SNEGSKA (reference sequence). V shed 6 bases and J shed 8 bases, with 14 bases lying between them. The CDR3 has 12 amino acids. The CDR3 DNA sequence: TGCAGTGCGGTAGCCGTTTTGGATGAGCAGTTCTTC. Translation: CSAVAVLDEQFF.

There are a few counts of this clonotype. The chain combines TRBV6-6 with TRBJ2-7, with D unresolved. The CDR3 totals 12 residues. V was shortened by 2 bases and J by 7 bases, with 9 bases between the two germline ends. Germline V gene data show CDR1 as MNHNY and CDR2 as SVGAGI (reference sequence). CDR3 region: CASSYAGREQYF. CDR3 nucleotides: TGTGCCAGCAGTTACGCCGGACGAGAGCAGTACTTC.

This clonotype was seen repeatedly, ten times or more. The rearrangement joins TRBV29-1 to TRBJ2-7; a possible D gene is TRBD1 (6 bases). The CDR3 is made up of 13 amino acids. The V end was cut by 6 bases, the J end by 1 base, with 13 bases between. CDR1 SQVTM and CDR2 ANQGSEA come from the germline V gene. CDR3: CSVRDTLSYEQYF. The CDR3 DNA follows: TGCAGCGTCCGGGACACCCTTTCCTACGAGCAGTACTTC.

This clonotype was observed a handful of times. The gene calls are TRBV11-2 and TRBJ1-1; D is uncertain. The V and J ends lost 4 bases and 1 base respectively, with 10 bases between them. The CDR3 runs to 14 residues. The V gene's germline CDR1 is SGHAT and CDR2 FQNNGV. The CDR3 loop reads CASSSPGRNTEAFF. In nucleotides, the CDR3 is TGTGCCAGCAGCTCCCCGGGCCGGAACACTGAAGCTTTCTTT.

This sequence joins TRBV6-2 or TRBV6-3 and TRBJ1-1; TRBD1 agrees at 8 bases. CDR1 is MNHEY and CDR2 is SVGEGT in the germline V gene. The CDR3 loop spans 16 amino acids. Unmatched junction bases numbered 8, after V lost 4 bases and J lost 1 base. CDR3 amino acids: CASSFTPGQGNTEAFF. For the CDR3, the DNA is TGTGCCAGCAGTTTCACACCCGGACAGGGGAACACTGAAGCTTTCTTT.

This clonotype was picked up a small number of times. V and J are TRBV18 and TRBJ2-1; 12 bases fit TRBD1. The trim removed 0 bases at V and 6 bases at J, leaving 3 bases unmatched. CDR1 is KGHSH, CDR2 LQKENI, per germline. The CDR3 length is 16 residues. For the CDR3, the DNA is TGTGCCAGCTCACCACCGGGACAGGGGGCCTCCAATGAGCAGTTCTTC. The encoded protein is CASSPPGQGASNEQFF.

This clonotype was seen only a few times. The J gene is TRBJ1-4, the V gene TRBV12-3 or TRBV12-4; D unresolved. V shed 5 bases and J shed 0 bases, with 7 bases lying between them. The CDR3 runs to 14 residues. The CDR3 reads CASSRDATNEKLFF. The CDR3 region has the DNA TGTGCCAGCAGTCGAGATGCAACTAATGAAAAACTGTTTTTT.

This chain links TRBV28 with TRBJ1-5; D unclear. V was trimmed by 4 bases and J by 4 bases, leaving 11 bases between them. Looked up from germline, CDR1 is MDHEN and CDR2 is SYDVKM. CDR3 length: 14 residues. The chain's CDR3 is CASSYDSGNQPQHF. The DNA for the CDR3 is TGTGCCAGCAGTTATGACTCCGGGAATCAGCCCCAGCATTTT.

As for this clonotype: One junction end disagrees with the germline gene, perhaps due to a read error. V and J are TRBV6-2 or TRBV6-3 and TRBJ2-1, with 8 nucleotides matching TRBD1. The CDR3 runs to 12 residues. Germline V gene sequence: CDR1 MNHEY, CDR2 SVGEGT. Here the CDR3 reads CASSYPGQVELF. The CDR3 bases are TGTGCCAGCAGTTACCCGGGACAGGTAGAGCTCTTC.

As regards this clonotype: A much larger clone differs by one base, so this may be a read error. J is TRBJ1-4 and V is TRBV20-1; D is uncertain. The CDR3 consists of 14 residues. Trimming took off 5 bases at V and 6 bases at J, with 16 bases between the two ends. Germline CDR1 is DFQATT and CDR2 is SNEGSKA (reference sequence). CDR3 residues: CSAWYSGYYEKLFF. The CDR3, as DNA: TGCAGTGCTTGGTACAGCGGCTACTATGAAAAACTGTTTTTT.

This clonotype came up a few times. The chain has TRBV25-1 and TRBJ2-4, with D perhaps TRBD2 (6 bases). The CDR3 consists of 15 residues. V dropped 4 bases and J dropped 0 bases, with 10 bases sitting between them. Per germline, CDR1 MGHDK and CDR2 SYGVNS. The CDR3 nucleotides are TGTGCCAGCAGTGTGGCGGGGATAGCCAAAAACATTCAGTACTTC. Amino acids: CASSVAGIAKNIQYF.

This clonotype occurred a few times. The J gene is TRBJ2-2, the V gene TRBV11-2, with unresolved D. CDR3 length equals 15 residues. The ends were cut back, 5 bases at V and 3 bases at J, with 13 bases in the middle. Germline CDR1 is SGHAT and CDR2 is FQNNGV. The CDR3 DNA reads TGTGCCAGCAGCCTGAGACCCGACCACACCGGGGAGCTGTTTTTT. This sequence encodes CASSLRPDHTGELFF.

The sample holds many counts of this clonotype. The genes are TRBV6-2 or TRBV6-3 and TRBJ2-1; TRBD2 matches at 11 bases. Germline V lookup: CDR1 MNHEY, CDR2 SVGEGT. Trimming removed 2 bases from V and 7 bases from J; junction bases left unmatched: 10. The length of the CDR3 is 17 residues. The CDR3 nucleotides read TGTGCCAGCAGTTACGTGGTAGCGGGGGGGCCGGGAAATGAGCAGTTCTTC. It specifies CASSYVVAGGPGNEQFF.

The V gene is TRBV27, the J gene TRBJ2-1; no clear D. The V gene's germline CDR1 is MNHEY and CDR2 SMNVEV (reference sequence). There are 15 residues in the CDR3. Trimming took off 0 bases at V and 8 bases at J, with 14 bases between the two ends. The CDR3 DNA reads TGTGCCAGCAGTTTATCGATGGGGATCCTGGATGAGCAGTTCTTC. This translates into CASSLSMGILDEQFF.

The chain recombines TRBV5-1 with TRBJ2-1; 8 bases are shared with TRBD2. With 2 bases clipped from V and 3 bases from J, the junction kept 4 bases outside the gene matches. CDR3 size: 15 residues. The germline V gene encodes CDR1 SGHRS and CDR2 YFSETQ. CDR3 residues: CASSFSSGYYNEQFF. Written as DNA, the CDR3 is TGCGCCAGCAGCTTCTCTAGCGGGTACTACAATGAGCAGTTCTTC.

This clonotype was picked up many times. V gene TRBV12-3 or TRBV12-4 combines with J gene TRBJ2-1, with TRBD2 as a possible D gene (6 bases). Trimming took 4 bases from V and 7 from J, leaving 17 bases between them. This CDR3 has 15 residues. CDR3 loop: CASSSRGTPSNEQFF. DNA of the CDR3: TGTGCCAGCAGTTCTCGTGGGACTCCGAGTAATGAGCAGTTCTTC.

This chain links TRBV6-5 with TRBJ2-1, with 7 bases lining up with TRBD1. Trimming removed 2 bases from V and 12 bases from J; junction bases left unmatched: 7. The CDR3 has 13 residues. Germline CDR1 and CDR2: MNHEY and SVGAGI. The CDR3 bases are TGTGCCAGCAGTTACCCAGGACAGGTTTTGCAGTTCTTC. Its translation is CASSYPGQVLQFF.

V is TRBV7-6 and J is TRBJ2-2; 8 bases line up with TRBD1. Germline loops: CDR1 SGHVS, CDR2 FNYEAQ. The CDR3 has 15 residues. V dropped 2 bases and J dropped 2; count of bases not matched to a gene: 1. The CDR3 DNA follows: TGTGCCAGCAGCTTAACAGGGGGAAACACCGGGGAGCTGTTTTTT. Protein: CASSLTGGNTGELFF.

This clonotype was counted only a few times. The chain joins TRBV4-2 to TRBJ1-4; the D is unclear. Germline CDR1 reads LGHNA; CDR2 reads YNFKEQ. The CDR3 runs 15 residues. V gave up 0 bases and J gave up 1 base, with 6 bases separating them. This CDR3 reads CASSQETETNEKLFF. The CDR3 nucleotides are TGTGCCAGCAGCCAAGAAACCGAAACTAATGAAAAACTGTTTTTT.

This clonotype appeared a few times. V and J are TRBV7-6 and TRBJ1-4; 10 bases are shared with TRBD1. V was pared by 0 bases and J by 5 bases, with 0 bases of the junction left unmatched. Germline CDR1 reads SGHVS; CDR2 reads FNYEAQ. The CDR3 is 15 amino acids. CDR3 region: CASSLADRGNEKLFF. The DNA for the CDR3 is TGTGCCAGCAGCTTAGCGGACAGGGGGAATGAAAAACTGTTTTTT.

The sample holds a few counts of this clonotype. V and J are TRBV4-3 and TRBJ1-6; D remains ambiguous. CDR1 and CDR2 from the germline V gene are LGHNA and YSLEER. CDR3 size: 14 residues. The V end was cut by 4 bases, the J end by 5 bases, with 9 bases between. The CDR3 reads CASSPDGDNSPLHF. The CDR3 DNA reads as TGCGCCAGCAGCCCGGACGGAGATAATTCACCCCTCCACTTT.